Below are 32 T cell receptor beta chains sequenced from a single sample in a study of metastatic and nonmetastatic thyroid tumors. TCRdb used MiXCR to call clones anew from the PCR reads. Among some 23,000 clones, roughly 20% were seen once, and the ten largest hold roughly 4.3%. There were no patients who had received any treatment before thyroid surgery. The source material was adjacent normal tissue. The origin of the receptors is a female donor with papillary thyroid cancer or a benign thyroid nodule (not recorded which). Some clones in this sample may be carry-over from other donors' samples.

Ten or more counts support this clone. The rearrangement links TRBV20-1 to TRBJ1-2; D unclear. The CDR3 sequence is 13 residues long. Germline lookup yields CDR1 DFQATT and CDR2 SNEGSKA (reference sequence). V shed 0 bases and J shed 2 bases, with 7 bases lying between them. The CDR3 DNA sequence: TGCAGTGCTAGAGATACGGAGAACTATGGCTACACCTTC. Its protein product is CSARDTENYGYTF.

This clone was counted between two and nine times. This chain links TRBV7-9 with TRBJ2-7, with D possibly matching TRBD1 (6 bases). The CDR3 totals 13 residues. Per germline, CDR1 SEHNR and CDR2 FQNEAQ (reference sequence). V was cut by 3 bases and J by 2 bases, with 8 bases left in between. The CDR3 loop reads CASSFTGTYEQYF. Written as DNA, the CDR3 is TGTGCCAGCAGCTTTACAGGGACCTACGAGCAGTACTTC.

This clone appeared a few times. J is TRBJ2-7 and V is TRBV20-1; D is ambiguous. Germline V CDR1 and CDR2: DFQATT, SNEGSKA (reference sequence). Trimming stripped 0 bases from V and 2 bases from J, with 14 bases between. This CDR3 spans 15 amino acids. The CDR3 protein is CSARDFLQNTYEQYF. The CDR3 DNA sequence: TGCAGTGCTAGAGATTTTCTGCAGAACACCTACGAGCAGTACTTC.

This clone occurred many times. This chain uses TRBV20-1 with TRBJ2-5; a weak D match, TRBD1 (6 bases). Germline V lookup: CDR1 DFQATT, CDR2 SNEGSKA (reference sequence). Trimming shortened V by 4 bases and J by 2 bases, and 11 bases separated the two germline ends. The CDR3 sequence is 13 residues long. CDR3 amino acids: CSATGVRQETQYF. The CDR3 region has the DNA TGCAGTGCTACAGGGGTTCGGCAAGAGACCCAGTACTTC.

This clone was seen ten or more times. The J gene is TRBJ1-1, the V gene TRBV7-8; possibly TRBD1 for D (6 bases). The germline V gene encodes CDR1 SGHVS and CDR2 FQNEAQ. The CDR3 loop spans 15 amino acids. V lost 4 bases and J 5 bases, leaving 17 bases between the germline ends. CDR3 sequence reads: CASSYWGARGTEAFF. CDR3 sequence (DNA): TGTGCCAGCAGCTACTGGGGGGCGAGAGGGACTGAAGCTTTCTTT. Full variable domain (remainder filled in from reference TRBV7-8 and TRBJ1-1): GAGVSQSPRYKVAKRGQDVALRCDPISGHVSLFWYQQALGQGPEFLTYFQNEAQLDKSGLPSDRFFAERPEGSVSTLKIQRTQQEDSAVYLCASSYWGARGTEAFFGQGTRLTVV.

On this clone itself: At one boundary the junction diverges from the germline segment, which might be a read error. The chain links TRBV24-1 to TRBJ2-5; 9 bases are a match to TRBD2. Germline CDR1 reads KGHDR; CDR2 reads SFDVKD. CDR3 size: 17 residues. CDR3 DNA sequence: TGCGCCACCAGTTATTTCAGACTAGCGGTAGGTCGAGAGACCCAGTACTTC. This codes for CATSYFRLAVGRETQYF.

This clone was picked up a small number of times. The chain joins TRBV27 to TRBJ2-7; possibly TRBD2 for D (6 bases). The CDR3 covers 14 residues. Per the germline V gene, CDR1 is MNHEY and CDR2 is SMNVEV (reference sequence). The CDR3 region is CAITPSSGTYEQYF. The CDR3 DNA reads as TGTGCAATCACACCGAGTAGCGGCACCTACGAGCAGTACTTC.

The J gene is TRBJ1-1, the V gene TRBV7-3, with a possible D match to TRBD1 (5 bases). Deletions cut 4 bases from V and 7 bases from J, with 13 bases between. The CDR3 is 13 amino acids. Germline V gene data show CDR1 as SGHTA and CDR2 as FQGTGA. The CDR3 DNA reads TGTGCCAGCAGCTCTACAGGAACGGATGAAGCTTTCTTT. This sequence encodes CASSSTGTDEAFF.

This clone was picked up many times. The gene calls are TRBV18 and TRBJ1-2; no definite D call. The CDR3 runs 14 residues. Germline V CDR1 and CDR2: KGHSH, LQKENI. V lost 2 bases and J 4 bases, leaving 11 bases between the germline ends. CDR3 sequence reads: CASSPRQDGYGYTF. CDR3 sequence (DNA): TGTGCCAGCTCACCAAGGCAGGACGGCTATGGCTACACCTTC.

There are a few counts of this clone. Being one base from a much bigger clone, this may be a read error. Other DNA sequences in the same sample also yield this CDR3. The chain uses TRBV30 and TRBJ2-1; D is undetermined. CDR3 size: 15 residues. CDR1 and CDR2 from the germline V gene are GTSNPN and SVGIG (reference sequence). V was pared by 0 bases and J by 3 bases, with 12 bases between. The CDR3 DNA sequence: TGTGCCTGGAGTGTAACGGCTAGTCGCTACAATGAGCAGTTCTTC. This codes for CAWSVTASRYNEQFF.

The chain recombines TRBV27 with TRBJ2-7; 8 nucleotides line up with TRBD1. The CDR3 covers 13 residues. CDR1 is MNHEY, CDR2 SMNVEV, per germline (reference sequence). J gave up 7 bases and V 5 bases, and 7 bases lay outside the gene matches. The CDR3 nucleotides read TGTGCCAGCAGTCAACTACAGGGGGGTGAGCAGTACTTC. Translation gives CASSQLQGGEQYF.

This clone was observed many times. The chain recombines TRBV4-1 with TRBJ1-3; TRBD1 is a possible D gene (5 bases). The CDR3 runs to 15 residues. CDR1 and CDR2 (germline): MGHRA, YSYEKL. V lost 0 bases to trimming and J lost 4 bases, with 10 bases between them. CDR3 loop: CASSQDPGDGNTIYF. CDR3 bases: TGCGCCAGCAGCCAAGATCCCGGGGACGGAAACACCATATATTTT.

This clone has a count of ten or more. The chain uses TRBV4-1 and TRBJ2-1, with TRBD2 identical over 11 bases. Germline CDR1 is MGHRA and CDR2 is YSYEKL. The CDR3 is made up of 17 amino acids. The J segment lost 4 bases and the V segment lost 7 bases, leaving 12 bases of the junction unmatched. The CDR3 DNA follows: TGCGCCAGCAAAAAGATAGGGGGACTAGCGGAATACAATGAGCAGTTCTTC. The encoded protein is CASKKIGGLAEYNEQFF.

This clone was seen only a few times. Possible read error: a much larger clone is one base away. Other nucleotide sequences from this sample produce the same CDR3. The rearrangement joins TRBV29-1 to TRBJ1-2; maybe TRBD1 (5 bases). CDR3 size: 13 residues. CDR1 and CDR2 (germline): SQVTM, ANQGSEA. The CDR3 bases are TGTAGCGTTGTATCGGGGCTAGGCTATGGCTACACCTTC. Translating it yields CSVVSGLGYGYTF.

V is TRBV5-1 and J is TRBJ1-4; D is ambiguous. Germline CDR1 is SGHRS and CDR2 is YFSETQ. V lost 4 bases and J lost 4, with 11 bases in between. The CDR3 extends over 14 amino acids. CDR3 nucleotides: TGCGCCAGCAGCGTCCTGGGGAATAATGAAAAACTGTTTTTT. Translating it yields CASSVLGNNEKLFF.

On this clone itself: An end of the junction does not agree with germline; a read error may underlie this. The V gene is TRBV12-3 or TRBV12-4, the J gene TRBJ2-5; TRBD1 is a possible D gene (6 bases). This CDR3 has 15 amino acids. The CDR3 bases are TGTGCTAGCACCCGAGCCGGGACAACTCAAGATACCCAGTACTTC. This sequence encodes CASTRAGTTQDTQYF.

This clone occurred a few times. This rearrangement joins TRBV6-1 to TRBJ1-3; D unresolved. The CDR3 runs 15 residues. Germline CDR1 reads MNHNS; CDR2 reads SASEGT. V lost 5 bases and J 0 bases, leaving 11 bases between the germline ends. The DNA for the CDR3 is TGTGCCAGCAGTCCAGGCTATTACTCTGGAAACACCATATATTTT. The encoded protein is CASSPGYYSGNTIYF.

The chain recombines TRBV2 with TRBJ2-7; D is unresolved. Trimming removed 6 bases from V and 10 bases from J, with 28 bases in between. CDR3 length: 16 amino acids. The germline CDR1 and CDR2 sequences are SNHLY and FYNNEI. The CDR3 DNA follows: TGTGCCAGCAGCGAAAACCCGACGGGTGGACCCTACTATCAGTACTTC. Translating it yields CASSENPTGGPYYQYF.

In regard to this clone: The junction departs from germline at one end; a sequencing error may be responsible. V usage is TRBV12-3 or TRBV12-4 and J usage is TRBJ2-1; D remains ambiguous. The CDR3 is made up of 16 amino acids. CDR3 residues: CASSPRWPRSYSEQFF. The CDR3 region has the DNA TGTGCCAGCAGTCCCAGGTGGCCCCGCTCCTACAGTGAGCAGTTCTTC.

Concerning this clone itself: This may arise from a read error, as a much more abundant clone is one base away. The chain links TRBV3-1 to TRBJ2-3; D call uncertain. The length of the CDR3 is 13 residues. The V end lost 0 bases, the J end lost 7 bases, and 8 bases lay between the germline ends. Germline CDR1 and CDR2: LGHDT and YNNKEL (reference sequence). The CDR3 region is CASSQDGRYTQYF. CDR3 sequence (DNA): TGTGCCAGCAGCCAAGATGGGCGGTATACGCAGTATTTT.

This clone appeared a single time. For the CDR3, the DNA is TGTGCCAGCAGCTCGCGGGAGGCAAACACAGATACGCAGTATTTT. Amino acid sequence: CASSSREANTDTQYF. V usage is TRBV11-1 and J usage is TRBJ2-3; 8 nucleotides agree with TRBD2. Germline V gene lookup returns CDR1 SGHAT and CDR2 FQDESV (reference sequence). CDR3 length: 15 amino acids. V dropped 4 bases and J dropped 2; count of bases not matched to a gene: 5.

This clone came up once. At one boundary the junction diverges from the germline segment, which might be a read error. J is TRBJ1-2 and V is TRBV19; no clear D gene. Germline CDR1 LNHDA, CDR2 SQIVND (reference sequence). CDR3 length: 17 amino acids. The CDR3 loop reads CASTPNPLLRDNYGYTF. The CDR3 nucleotides are TGTGCTAGTACTCCAAACCCCTTACTACGGGATAACTATGGCTACACCTTC.

V is TRBV28 and J is TRBJ2-7, with D unclear. The CDR3 runs to 16 residues. Germline lookup yields CDR1 MDHEN and CDR2 SYDVKM. Trimming pared 6 bases from V and 0 bases from J, leaving 18 bases between. The CDR3 DNA is TGTGCCAGCAGCCAGTGGGCCGGAAGTCCCTCCTACGAGCAGTACTTC. Protein: CASSQWAGSPSYEQYF.

The sample holds a few counts of this clone. V usage is TRBV6-1 and J usage is TRBJ1-2, with a tentative D call TRBD1 (6 bases). Germline lookup yields CDR1 MNHNS and CDR2 SASEGT. V gave up 5 bases and J gave up 6 bases, with 16 bases separating them. The CDR3 is 14 amino acids. CDR3 region: CASSPQGWANGYTF. Written as DNA, the CDR3 is TGTGCCAGCAGTCCCCAGGGGTGGGCGAATGGCTACACCTTC.

Note on this clone: The germline gene is not matched at one end of the junction; a read error may be the cause. This specimen includes other DNA sequences encoding the same CDR3. The V and J genes are TRBV7-9 and TRBJ2-5; D not certain. CDR1 SEHNR and CDR2 FQNEAQ come from the germline V gene (reference sequence). The CDR3 loop spans 13 amino acids. The CDR3 DNA reads TGTGCCAGCAGCTTAGCAGGTGGGAAGACCAAGTACTTC. Translated, it gives CASSLAGGKTKYF.

This clone was seen repeatedly, ten times or more. V and J are TRBV9 and TRBJ1-1, with D hard to call. V dropped 2 bases and J dropped 0 bases, with 5 bases sitting between them. This CDR3 region has 13 residues. CDR1 and CDR2 (germline): SGDLS, YYNGEE. The CDR3 is CASSVALNTEAFF. DNA for the CDR3: TGTGCCAGCAGCGTCGCCTTGAACACTGAAGCTTTCTTT.

In DNA, the CDR3 is TGCAGTGCTAGACAGGGGGTAGGCTATGGCTGGACCTTC. Translation gives CSARQGVGYGWTF. The rearrangement joins TRBV20-1 to TRBJ1-2; 7 bases line up with TRBD1. CDR3 length: 13 amino acids. Trimming cost V 2 bases and J 14 bases; bases outside gene matches: 14. Germline V gives CDR1 DFQATT, CDR2 SNEGSKA (reference sequence).

This clone was seen repeatedly, ten times or more. V gene TRBV10-3 combines with J gene TRBJ2-7, with a possible D match to TRBD2 (6 bases). The CDR3 covers 13 residues. V shed 10 bases and J shed 5 bases, with 18 bases lying between them. Germline-derived CDR1 and CDR2 are ENHRY and SYGVKD. CDR3 residues: CATGGLAIDEQYF. The CDR3 DNA follows: TGTGCCACCGGTGGGCTAGCGATCGACGAGCAGTACTTC.

This clone was counted only a few times. The chain is built from TRBV10-3 and TRBJ1-5; no clear D gene. The V gene lost 4 bases and the J gene lost 9 bases, with 10 bases spanning the gap. The CDR3 has 12 amino acids. Germline-derived CDR1 and CDR2 are ENHRY and SYGVKD. This CDR3 is CAISGGERPQHF. For the CDR3, the DNA is TGTGCCATCAGTGGTGGGGAACGGCCCCAGCATTTT.

A few counts support this clone. The chain combines TRBV12-3 or TRBV12-4 with TRBJ2-5; D possibly corresponds to TRBD2 (5 bases). Between the trimmed V and J ends, which lost 1 base and 7 bases, there was a span of 10 bases. This CDR3 is built from 13 residues. The CDR3 sequence is CASSLVVRGTQYF. CDR3 nucleotide sequence: TGTGCCAGCAGTTTAGTAGTTCGGGGGACCCAGTACTTC.

The chain links TRBV5-1 to TRBJ1-4; D uncertain. Germline values: CDR1 SGHRS, CDR2 YFSETQ. This CDR3 spans 13 amino acids. The V and J ends lost 0 bases and 8 bases respectively, with 8 bases between them. The CDR3 reads CASSLDPQEKLFF. The CDR3 DNA sequence: TGCGCCAGCAGCTTGGACCCGCAGGAAAAACTGTTTTTT.

This clone was seen many times. V and J are TRBV5-1 and TRBJ2-1; the match to TRBD2 covers 9 bases. CDR3 size: 15 residues. The J segment lost 7 bases and the V segment lost 0 bases, leaving 5 bases of the junction unmatched. Germline CDR1 and CDR2: SGHRS and YFSETQ. DNA of the CDR3: TGCGCCAGCAGCTTGGGACTAGCGGAGATAAATGAGCAGTTCTTC. Its translation: CASSLGLAEINEQFF.